This record looks at one TCR beta chain sequence and its context. The entry originates in a study of blood T cell repertoires in COVID-19. Background on the study: Samples of COVID-19 (acute and convalescent) were obtained from the United States, Italy and Spain.

Study processing details: Reference gene primer amplification gave estimated nucleated cell counts. Here immunoSEQ multiplex PCR was the method, and the copy in TCRdb shows in-frame clones only, minus some. V and J calls and clone size are given by that table; D and trimming were obtained from the DNA. The repertoire consists of about 71,000 clones, with about 86% occurring once and the leading ten covering 6.9%. Trimming at V came to 8 bases and at J to 5 bases, leaving 14 bases not matched to a gene. The CDR3 runs to 17 residues. CDR1 is SNHLY and CDR2 is FYNNEI in the germline V gene. This chain connects TRBV2 to TRBJ2-3, with 12 positions matching TRBD2. The sequenced material came from peripheral blood. The TCR originated in a man over 45 with active COVID-19. CDR3 coding DNA: TGTGCCAGCCCGACGACCGGACTAGCGGGATCGGTAGATACGCAGTATTTT. This encodes CASPTTGLAGSVDTQYF.